The sequence of this TCR beta chain was determined in a study of blood T cell repertoires in COVID-19. The table came from immunoSEQ multiplex PCR; TCRdb's copy has only in-frame clones and leaves some out. The repertoire holds roughly 190,000 clones, with around 84% as singletons. CDR3 length: 14 amino acids. V lost 6 bases and J 2 bases, leaving 10 bases between the germline ends. In germline, CDR1 is MNHEY, CDR2 SVGAGI. The clonotype originates from a woman in her sixties or seventies with COVID-19, enrolled during active disease. The gene calls are TRBV6-5 and TRBJ1-4; possibly TRBD1 for D (5 bases). Sequencing input: peripheral blood. CDR3 sequence reads: CASREGSTNEKLFF. The CDR3 coding sequence is TGTGCCAGCAGGGAGGGGTCCACTAATGAAAAACTGTTTTTT.